This T cell receptor (beta chain) is drawn from a study of CD8 T cells in Susac syndrome. About this clonotype itself: What it binds is unknown.

Blood CD8+ and CD4+ T cells underwent high-throughput TCR beta sequencing. Each multiple sclerosis control was a treatment-naive patient with relapsing-remitting disease that was either stable or active. The RNA, about 0.5 to 1 ug, was put through reverse transcription using random hexamers. TCRdb reprocessed the immunoSEQ multiplex PCR reads with MiXCR, giving one entry per CDR3 protein. The profile shows hundreds of thousands of distinct CDR3 sequences, 75% to 90% of them singletons. Points from the study as a whole: The study conceded that relatively few individuals underwent its TCR sequencing and HLA analysis.

V was trimmed by 2 bases and J by 6 bases, leaving 3 bases between them. The CDR3 has 11 residues. Germline loops: CDR1 ENHRY, CDR2 SYGVKD. The J gene is TRBJ2-3, the V gene TRBV10-3; D remains ambiguous. Sequencing was done on a sample of CD8+ T cells from PBMCs. This clonotype originated in a human donor with multiple sclerosis. The CDR3 DNA follows: TGTGCCATCAGTGAGACGGATACGCAGTATTTT. Amino acids: CAISETDTQYF.